This paragraph reports one T cell receptor (beta chain). The V gene end was trimmed by 5 bases and the J gene end by 5 bases; junction bases not matched to a gene: 12. CDR1 and CDR2 from the germline V gene are MDHEN and SYDVKM. The CDR3 length is 17 residues. TCRdb's table, derived via immunoSEQ multiplex PCR, lists solely in-frame clones and lacks some. The sample shows approximately 110,000 clones, 85% of them seen only once. The source of the sample is a study of blood T cell repertoires in COVID-19. This clonotype originated in a woman aged 80 or over with COVID-19, enrolled during active disease. This chain links TRBV28 with TRBJ2-1; TRBD2 aligns across 10 bases. Sequencing used peripheral blood. CDR3 residues: CASSKAKSGRADNEQFF. CDR3 bases: TGTGCCAGCAGTAAGGCCAAGAGCGGGAGGGCCGACAATGAGCAGTTCTTC.